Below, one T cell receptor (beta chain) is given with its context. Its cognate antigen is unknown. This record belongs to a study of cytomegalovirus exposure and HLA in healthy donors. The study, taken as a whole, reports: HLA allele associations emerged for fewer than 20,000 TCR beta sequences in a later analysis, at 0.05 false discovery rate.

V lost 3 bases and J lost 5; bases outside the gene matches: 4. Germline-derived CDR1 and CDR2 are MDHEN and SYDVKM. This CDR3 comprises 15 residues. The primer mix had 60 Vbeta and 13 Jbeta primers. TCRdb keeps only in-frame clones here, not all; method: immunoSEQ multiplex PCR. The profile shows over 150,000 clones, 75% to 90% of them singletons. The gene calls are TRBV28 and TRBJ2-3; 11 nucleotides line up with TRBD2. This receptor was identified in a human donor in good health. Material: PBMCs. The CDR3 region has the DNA TGTGCCAGCAGTTTTAGCGGGGGGGCCGTAGATACGCAGTATTTT. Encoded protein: CASSFSGGAVDTQYF.